Below are 25 T cell receptor beta chains sequenced from a single sample in a study of cytomegalovirus exposure and HLA in healthy donors. Primers included in the PCR were 60 Vbeta and 13 Jbeta primers. Sequenced by immunoSEQ multiplex PCR; TCRdb stores in-frame clones only, minus some. This table has 170,000 or so clones, roughly four fifths appearing once. Input material: PBMCs. These receptors all come from a male donor in good health and CMV-seronegative.

This clone was found once. The chain recombines TRBV6-5 with TRBJ1-1; D call uncertain. Germline V lookup: CDR1 MNHEY, CDR2 SVGAGI. This CDR3 contains 14 residues. V lost 0 bases and J lost 1, with 6 bases in between. The CDR3 reads CASSYSGSNTEAFF. The CDR3 DNA sequence: TGTGCCAGCAGTTACTCCGGGTCGAACACTGAAGCTTTCTTT.

This chain connects TRBV19 to TRBJ1-2, with D perhaps TRBD1 (5 bases). Trimming left V 5 bases short and J 5 bases short, with 12 bases between. The CDR3 consists of 13 residues. Germline assignment: CDR1 LNHDA and CDR2 SQIVND (reference sequence). CDR3 loop: CASSGADRYGYTF. CDR3 DNA sequence: TGTGCCAGTAGTGGGGCAGACCGTTATGGCTACACCTTC.

V is TRBV6-1 and J is TRBJ2-1; 9 bases match TRBD1. The germline gives CDR1 MNHNS, CDR2 SASEGT. V gave up 6 bases and J gave up 2 bases; unmatched junction bases: 5. The CDR3 is made up of 15 amino acids. The DNA of the CDR3 is TGTGCCAGCAGCCCCCGGACAGGGGCCTACAATGAGCAGTTCTTC. Translating it yields CASSPRTGAYNEQFF.

The V and J genes are TRBV18 and TRBJ2-5; D remains ambiguous. The ends were cut back, 3 bases at V and 1 base at J, with 3 bases in the middle. CDR3 length equals 12 residues. Germline CDR1 is KGHSH and CDR2 is LQKENI. The CDR3 loop reads CASSPIQETQYF. The CDR3 DNA follows: TGTGCCAGCTCACCCATCCAAGAGACCCAGTACTTC.

This clone was observed once. The chain has TRBV4-3 and TRBJ2-3, with no clear D. CDR1 LGHNA and CDR2 YSLEER come from the germline V gene. The CDR3 has 15 amino acids. V was shortened by 0 bases and J by 6 bases, with 13 bases between the two germline ends. The CDR3 loop reads CASSQDKESRDTQYF. The CDR3 DNA sequence: TGCGCCAGCAGCCAAGATAAGGAATCGAGGGATACGCAGTATTTT.

This chain uses TRBV28 with TRBJ1-2, with a weak D call TRBD1 (6 bases). Trimming removed 5 bases at V and 7 bases at J, with 20 bases between. Germline V CDR1 and CDR2: MDHEN, SYDVKM. The CDR3 is made up of 15 amino acids. CDR3 DNA: TGTGCCAGCAGTCCGCCAATCGGACAGACTTTTGGCTACACCTTC. Protein: CASSPPIGQTFGYTF.

The chain employs TRBV4-2 and TRBJ1-5; 8 bases are shared with TRBD1. This CDR3 has 17 amino acids. CDR1 and CDR2 (germline): LGHNA, YNFKEQ. V was pared by 0 bases and J by 3 bases, with 7 bases of the junction left unmatched. CDR3 nucleotides: TGTGCCAGCAGCCAAGATCGACAGGGGAACATCAATCAGCCCCAGCATTTT. It is translated as CASSQDRQGNINQPQHF.

The chain has TRBV12-5 and TRBJ1-4, with 11 bases lining up with TRBD1. Per the germline V gene, CDR1 is LGHNT and CDR2 is FRNRAP. The CDR3 runs 18 residues. V shed 6 bases, J shed 0 bases, and the junction held 9 bases outside the gene matches. The CDR3 DNA sequence: TGTGCTAGTGGGTTAGGACAGGGGGCGACTCCAACTAATGAAAAACTGTTTTTT. Protein: CASGLGQGATPTNEKLFF.

The chain links TRBV2 to TRBJ1-1, with D possibly being TRBD1 (6 bases). The germline CDR1 and CDR2 sequences are SNHLY and FYNNEI. V was clipped by 6 bases and J by 1 base, with 9 bases between them. The CDR3 covers 13 residues. DNA for the CDR3: TGTGCCAGCAGCGGCAGGGGGAACACTGAAGCTTTCTTT. It specifies CASSGRGNTEAFF.

The chain has TRBV13 and TRBJ2-1; 11 nucleotides agree with TRBD1. The CDR3 runs to 15 residues. After removal of 5 bases from V and 6 bases from J, the junction contained 6 bases not matched to a gene. From germline, CDR1 is PRHDT and CDR2 FYEKMQ (reference sequence). The chain's CDR3 is CASSPGTGGVNEQFF. The CDR3 bases are TGTGCCAGCAGCCCTGGGACAGGGGGTGTCAATGAGCAGTTCTTC.

In its sample, this clone was seen a few times. This chain connects TRBV11-2 to TRBJ1-5; 7 positions agree with TRBD1. Trimming removed 4 bases from V and 8 bases from J; junction bases left unmatched: 2. The CDR3 spans 12 residues. Germline loops: CDR1 SGHAT, CDR2 FQNNGV. The CDR3 region is CASSSQGEPQHF. CDR3 nucleotide sequence: TGTGCCAGCAGCTCCCAGGGGGAGCCCCAGCATTTT.

The J gene is TRBJ2-4, the V gene TRBV30; 7 bases align to TRBD1. CDR3 length equals 15 residues. The trim removed 4 bases at V and 2 bases at J, leaving 8 bases unmatched. The germline V gene has CDR1 GTSNPN and CDR2 SVGIG (reference sequence). CDR3 protein: CAWNVKGASKNIQYF. CDR3 in DNA: TGTGCCTGGAATGTTAAGGGGGCCTCCAAAAACATTCAGTACTTC.

A note on this clone: Compared with germline, one end of the junction differs, possibly owing to a read error. The rearrangement links TRBV7-9 to TRBJ2-3; 10 bases are a match to TRBD1. Germline CDR1 is SEHNR and CDR2 is FQNEAQ (reference sequence). The CDR3 totals 14 residues. The CDR3 protein is CSSSLGTGEGTQYF. The CDR3 DNA is TGTTCCAGCAGCTTGGGGACAGGGGAAGGTACGCAGTATTTT.

The J gene is TRBJ2-1, the V gene TRBV11-2; 11 bases align to TRBD2. Germline trimming cut 0 bases from V and 6 bases from J; bases unmatched to any gene: 4. CDR3 length equals 16 residues. Germline V gene data show CDR1 as SGHAT and CDR2 as FQNNGV. The CDR3 sequence is CASSLEGTSGLNEQFF. The CDR3 nucleotides read TGTGCCAGCAGCTTAGAGGGGACTAGCGGCCTCAATGAGCAGTTCTTC.

V gene TRBV27 combines with J gene TRBJ2-3; 13 bases line up with TRBD2. V shed 7 bases, J shed 4 bases, and the junction held 8 bases outside the gene matches. The CDR3 consists of 16 residues. Per the germline V gene, CDR1 is MNHEY and CDR2 is SMNVEV (reference sequence). The CDR3 protein is CASTTPTSGRPDTQYF. DNA for the CDR3: TGTGCCAGCACCACCCCGACTAGCGGGAGGCCAGATACGCAGTATTTT.

The rearrangement joins TRBV25-1 to TRBJ2-6, with TRBD1 as a possible D gene (5 bases). The V end lost 7 bases, the J end lost 0 bases, and 7 bases lay between the germline ends. The CDR3 is 14 amino acids. Germline V gene lookup returns CDR1 MGHDK and CDR2 SYGVNS. The CDR3: CASTQGSGANVLTF. Written as DNA, the CDR3 is TGTGCCAGCACTCAGGGCTCTGGGGCCAACGTCCTGACTTTC.

The chain carries TRBV28 and TRBJ2-3, with 11 bases aligning to TRBD2. Trimming took 5 bases from V and 6 from J; bases not matched to a gene: 7. CDR1 is MDHEN and CDR2 is SYDVKM in the germline V gene. There are 15 residues in the CDR3. Written as DNA, the CDR3 is TGTGCCAGCAGTCGTTTAGCGGGAGGGTCGGATACGCAGTATTTT. It encodes CASSRLAGGSDTQYF.

The chain carries TRBV18 and TRBJ2-3; D possibly corresponds to TRBD1 (5 bases). Trimming left V 8 bases short and J 2 bases short, with 17 bases between. The CDR3 loop spans 15 amino acids. Germline V gene data show CDR1 as KGHSH and CDR2 as LQKENI. The CDR3 DNA is TGTGCCAGCCCTCCTAGGGGCTCATACACAGATACGCAGTATTTT. Residues: CASPPRGSYTDTQYF.

This chain connects TRBV30 to TRBJ2-3; 10 nucleotides match TRBD2. The CDR3 extends over 15 amino acids. The trim removed 0 bases at V and 4 bases at J, leaving 4 bases unmatched. CDR1 is GTSNPN and CDR2 is SVGIG in the germline V gene (reference sequence). The CDR3 DNA sequence: TGTGCCTGGAGTGTTGGTCTAGCGGGGGCAGATACGCAGTATTTT. Its protein product is CAWSVGLAGADTQYF.

Here the CDR3 DNA reads TGCAGTGCTCTCCAGGGTACGCAGTATTTT. This encodes CSALQGTQYF. The chain links TRBV20-1 to TRBJ2-3; a possible D gene is TRBD1 (5 bases). Between the trimmed V and J ends, which lost 5 bases and 8 bases, there was a span of 8 bases. The CDR3 contains 10 residues. Germline CDR1 and CDR2: DFQATT and SNEGSKA (reference sequence).

The sample holds one count of this clone. This chain links TRBV28 with TRBJ2-3; D perhaps matches TRBD2 (5 bases). This CDR3 spans 16 amino acids. Germline CDR1 is MDHEN and CDR2 is SYDVKM. The V and J ends lost 5 bases and 4 bases respectively, with 19 bases between them. This chain's CDR3 is CASSPRRLASADTQYF. CDR3 coding DNA: TGTGCCAGCAGTCCCAGGCGGCTAGCAAGCGCAGATACGCAGTATTTT.

This chain joins TRBV27 and TRBJ2-2, with D perhaps matching TRBD2 (7 bases). This CDR3 comprises 15 residues. Trimming took 6 bases from V and 6 from J, leaving 17 bases between them. CDR1 is MNHEY, CDR2 SMNVEV, per germline (reference sequence). For the CDR3, the DNA is TGTGCCAGCAGAGAGGGGGGGGTAAGGGCCGGGGAGCTGTTTTTT. It codes for CASREGGVRAGELFF.

As to this clone: Different DNA sequences within this sample yield the same CDR3. The chain couples TRBV6-5 to TRBJ1-5; 7 nucleotides line up with TRBD1. The V gene end was trimmed by 6 bases and the J gene end by 7 bases; junction bases not matched to a gene: 9. The germline V gene has CDR1 MNHEY and CDR2 SVGAGI. The CDR3 is 14 amino acids. This chain's CDR3 is CASRRTGNGQPQHF. CDR3 in DNA: TGTGCCAGCAGGAGGACAGGAAATGGCCAGCCCCAGCATTTT.

The rearrangement uses TRBV30 and TRBJ2-3, with 9 bases matching TRBD2. J gave up 5 bases and V 0 bases, and 6 bases lay outside the gene matches. The CDR3 contains 15 residues. Germline V gives CDR1 GTSNPN, CDR2 SVGIG (reference sequence). The CDR3 nucleotides are TGTGCCTGGAGTGTACGCGGGAGGGCTGGAGATACGCAGTATTTT. Translation gives CAWSVRGRAGDTQYF. Full variable domain (outside the CDR3, taken from reference TRBV30 and TRBJ2-3): SQTIHQWPATLVQPVGSPLSLECTVEGTSNPNLYWYRQAAGRGLQLLFYSVGIGQISSEVPQNLSASRPQDRQFILSSKKLLLSDSGFYLCAWSVRGRAGDTQYFGPGTRLTVL.

As to this clone: Its ends do not fully match the called genes, so a read error is possible. This rearrangement joins TRBV6-6 to TRBJ2-5; the match to TRBD2 covers 7 bases. CDR3 length equals 15 residues. The germline gives CDR1 MNHNY, CDR2 SVGAGI (reference sequence). CDR3 region: CASSYDSGYQEAQYF. Here the CDR3 DNA reads TGTGCCAGCAGTTACGATAGCGGGTACCAAGAGGCCCAGTACTTC.